These T cell receptor beta chains were read from a single sample in a study of CXCR3-negative and CXCR3-positive naive CD8 T cells. TCRdb re-called the 5' RACE reads; one entry per CDR3 protein, DNA not given. Its listing shows 150,000 to 180,000 distinct CDR3 sequences. The sample comprised naive CXCR3+ CD8+ T cells from blood. All receptors come from a human donor in good health. Some clones in this sample may be carry-over from other donors' samples. CDR3s include the opening cysteine and the closing phenylalanine or tryptophan. The order of the fields is J gene, V gene, CDR3 protein.

TRBJ2-1	TRBV27	CASSASPAGGRNEQFF
TRBJ1-1	TRBV30	CAWSVFQGITEAFF
TRBJ2-7	TRBV11-2	CASSYGTSAYEQYF
TRBJ2-1	TRBV11-2	CASRGLSGGSYNEQFF
TRBJ1-1	TRBV5-5	CASSLRRTENTEAFF
TRBJ1-5	TRBV7-6	CASSLVGEGQPQHF
TRBJ2-1	TRBV27	CASSSGASGGSYEQFF
TRBJ2-7	TRBV9	CASSQWGAADEQYF
TRBJ1-1	TRBV2	CASREPGGANTEAFF
TRBJ1-4	TRBV20-1	CSPFGLDNEKLFF
TRBJ2-1	TRBV12-3/TRBV12-4	CASSLASGTGRYEQFF
TRBJ2-2	TRBV28	CASRFGGGGELFF
TRBJ2-7	TRBV5-1	CASSPPGTGLAGGQPYEQYF
TRBJ1-5	TRBV6-2/TRBV6-3	CASSLRGQPNQPQHF
TRBJ1-2	TRBV4-1	CASVGFGLSGYTF
TRBJ2-3	TRBV28	CASTERGGADTQYF
TRBJ2-3	TRBV28	CASSLGAGVITDTQYF
TRBJ2-6	TRBV5-1	CVSSLVTLGHAGANVLTF
TRBJ2-7	TRBV4-1	CASSQDLGFSYEQYF
TRBJ1-5	TRBV10-2	CASSDLIRTGSNQPQHF
TRBJ2-1	TRBV7-9	CASSLAGGVGDNEQFF
TRBJ1-1	TRBV27	CASSTGLFTEAFF
TRBJ2-5	TRBV4-1	CASRDLQETQYF
TRBJ1-5	TRBV29-1	CSVRGGGPQHF